A selection of T cell receptor beta chains follows, all from one sample in a study of cytotoxic CD8 clonotypes in ibrutinib-treated CLL. Sequencing used immunoSEQ multiplex PCR; TCRdb keeps in-frame clones, though not all of them. Altogether about 92,000 clones are present, 60% to 80% being singletons, with the ten largest covering approximately 25%. The sample in question was PBMCs, obtained after 24 months of ibrutinib treatment. These TCRs come from a human donor with chronic lymphocytic leukemia. CDR3s include the opening cysteine and the closing phenylalanine or tryptophan. A D gene is named only where the DNA matches it firmly. Only some rows state a clone size, as once, few, many or a class for expanded clones.

.	TRBV7-6	TRBJ1-3	.	CASSLGQILSSGNTIYF	TGTGCCAGCAGCTTAGGACAGATCTTGAGCTCTGGAAACACCATATATTTT
.	TRBV27	TRBJ2-2	.	CASSFTVGELFF	TGTGCCAGCAGTTTTACCGTCGGGGAGCTGTTTTTT
.	TRBV7-6	TRBJ2-5	TRBD1	CASSLRTGGGETQYF	TGTGCCAGCAGTTTACGCACAGGGGGTGGGGAGACCCAGTACTTC
.	TRBV5-1	TRBJ2-7	TRBD1	CASSFPFNKTGSYEQYF	TGCGCCAGCAGCTTCCCCTTTAATAAGACAGGGTCCTACGAGCAGTACTTC
.	TRBV7-9	TRBJ2-3	TRBD1	CASSAGQGFTDTQYF	TGTGCCAGCAGCGCAGGACAGGGTTTCACAGATACGCAGTATTTT
.	TRBV30	TRBJ1-2	.	CAWLLGGNYGYTF	TGTGCCTGGCTTCTCGGGGGGAACTATGGCTACACCTTC
.	TRBV7-2	TRBJ2-7	.	CASSAGWSGAEQYF	TGTGCCAGCAGCGCAGGGTGGTCGGGTGCCGAGCAGTACTTC
.	TRBV28	TRBJ2-7	.	CASSLNWAPYEQYF	TGTGCCAGCAGTTTGAACTGGGCTCCGTACGAGCAGTACTTC
.	TRBV10-3	TRBJ1-1	.	CASGTAQLMNTEAFF	TGTGCCAGTGGTACAGCGCAATTAATGAACACTGAAGCTTTCTTT
few	TRBV2	TRBJ2-2	TRBD2	CASSGLAGGELFF	TGTGCCAGCAGCGGACTAGCGGGCGGGGAGCTGTTTTTT
.	TRBV27	TRBJ2-7	.	CASSLFRGPYEQYF	TGTGCCAGCAGCCTTTTCAGGGGTCCCTACGAGCAGTACTTC
.	TRBV6-1	TRBJ2-7	.	CASSARTGGVPYEQYF	TGTGCCAGCAGTGCCAGGACGGGCGGAGTCCCCTACGAGCAGTACTTC
.	TRBV13	TRBJ2-6	.	CASSTLSSGANVLTF	TGTGCCAGCAGCACTCTCAGCTCTGGGGCCAACGTCCTGACTTTC
.	TRBV28	TRBJ2-7	.	CASSRAGTYEQYF	TGTGCCAGCAGCCGAGCTGGGACCTACGAGCAGTACTTC
.	TRBV28	TRBJ1-4	.	CASGAATGGLEKLFF	TGTGCCAGCGGTGCCGCTACAGGTGGCCTGGAAAAACTGTTTTTT
.	TRBV4-3	TRBJ1-2	.	CASSQGGRAVYGYTF	TGCGCCAGCAGCCAAGGGGGCAGGGCAGTCTATGGCTACACCTTC
.	TRBV28	TRBJ2-1	.	CASIALRGNEQFF	TGTGCCAGCATCGCTCTTAGGGGAAATGAGCAGTTCTTC
.	TRBV5-4	TRBJ2-7	.	CASSLESYEQYF	TGTGCCAGCAGCTTGGAGAGTTACGAGCAGTACTTC
.	TRBV5-4	TRBJ1-1	.	CASSLDSLPTAFF	TGTGCCAGCAGCTTAGACAGCCTTCCAACAGCTTTCTTT
.	TRBV4-1	TRBJ1-1	.	CASSQTSLGTEAFF	TGCGCCAGCAGCCAGACTTCCCTGGGGACTGAAGCTTTCTTT
.	TRBV5-4	TRBJ2-1	.	CASSFGDFRMYNEQFF	TGTGCCAGCAGCTTCGGGGATTTTAGGATGTACAATGAGCAGTTCTTC
.	TRBV2	TRBJ1-6	.	CASSELGGHNSPLHF	TGTGCCAGCAGTGAACTAGGAGGGCATAATTCACCCCTCCACTTT
.	TRBV4-2	TRBJ1-1	TRBD1	CASSRTGDETEAFF	TGTGCCAGCAGCCGGACAGGGGATGAGACTGAAGCTTTCTTT
few	TRBV7-8	TRBJ2-3	.	CASSLGGTTDTQYF	TGTGCCAGCAGCCTGGGGGGAACCACAGATACGCAGTATTTT
.	TRBV7-2	TRBJ1-6	.	CASTTLGSPLHF	TGTGCCAGCACCACTTTAGGTTCACCCCTCCACTTT
once	TRBV7-3	TRBJ2-7	.	CASSLIDGKTYEQYF	TGTGCCAGCAGCTTAATTGACGGGAAGACCTACGAGCAGTACTTC
few	TRBV6-1	TRBJ1-1	.	CASSDRARFEAFF	TGTGCCAGCAGTGACAGGGCAAGATTTGAAGCTTTCTTT
few	TRBV20-1	TRBJ1-5	.	CSAKGNQPQHF	TGCAGTGCTAAAGGAAATCAGCCCCAGCATTTT
.	TRBV2	TRBJ2-7	.	CASSLGLNNYEQYF	TGTGCCAGCAGTCTAGGACTGAACAACTACGAGCAGTACTTC
.	TRBV5-1	TRBJ1-3	TRBD1	CASSLADRFDSGNTIYF	TGCGCCAGCAGCTTGGCGGACAGGTTCGACTCTGGAAACACCATATATTTT
.	TRBV6-4	TRBJ2-7	.	CASSDEKATSEQYF	TGTGCCAGCAGTGACGAGAAGGCTACCAGCGAGCAGTACTTC